This T cell receptor (beta chain) is from a study of vaccination and CD4 T cells after COVID-19. Across the whole study: A CEFX pool, an HIV-1 Nef pool, or else no peptide went into the control cultures.

Once obtained from cultured CD4+ T cells, the DNA was sequenced using the Oncomine TCR Beta short-read assay. TCRdb passed the PCR reads through MiXCR, listing each CDR3 protein once. The sample records about 14,000 distinct CDR3 sequences, around 57% being singletons. Study-level points and caveats: From a median of about 20 to 40, SARS-CoV-2-reactive clonotypes increased, though not significantly.

This clonotype was recorded a few times. The antigen is not known. The treatment denotes: roughly ten-day PBMC culture with coronavirus spike peptide pools or control peptides (ViraFEST assay). Replacement of half the medium with fresh IL-2 medium took place on days 3 and 7. This CDR3 has 16 amino acids. Trimming removed 2 bases from V and 4 bases from J; junction bases left unmatched: 7. Germline values: CDR1 MNHEY, CDR2 SVGAGI. The chain recombines TRBV6-5 with TRBJ1-2; 10 bases are shared with TRBD1. The receptor was isolated from a human donor who had recovered from COVID-19. Sequenced input: CD4+ T cells from blood, cultured in vitro. CDR3 DNA: TGTGCCAGCAGTTACAGGAGGACAGGGGGGGCCTATGGCTACACCTTC. This sequence encodes CASSYRRTGGAYGYTF.